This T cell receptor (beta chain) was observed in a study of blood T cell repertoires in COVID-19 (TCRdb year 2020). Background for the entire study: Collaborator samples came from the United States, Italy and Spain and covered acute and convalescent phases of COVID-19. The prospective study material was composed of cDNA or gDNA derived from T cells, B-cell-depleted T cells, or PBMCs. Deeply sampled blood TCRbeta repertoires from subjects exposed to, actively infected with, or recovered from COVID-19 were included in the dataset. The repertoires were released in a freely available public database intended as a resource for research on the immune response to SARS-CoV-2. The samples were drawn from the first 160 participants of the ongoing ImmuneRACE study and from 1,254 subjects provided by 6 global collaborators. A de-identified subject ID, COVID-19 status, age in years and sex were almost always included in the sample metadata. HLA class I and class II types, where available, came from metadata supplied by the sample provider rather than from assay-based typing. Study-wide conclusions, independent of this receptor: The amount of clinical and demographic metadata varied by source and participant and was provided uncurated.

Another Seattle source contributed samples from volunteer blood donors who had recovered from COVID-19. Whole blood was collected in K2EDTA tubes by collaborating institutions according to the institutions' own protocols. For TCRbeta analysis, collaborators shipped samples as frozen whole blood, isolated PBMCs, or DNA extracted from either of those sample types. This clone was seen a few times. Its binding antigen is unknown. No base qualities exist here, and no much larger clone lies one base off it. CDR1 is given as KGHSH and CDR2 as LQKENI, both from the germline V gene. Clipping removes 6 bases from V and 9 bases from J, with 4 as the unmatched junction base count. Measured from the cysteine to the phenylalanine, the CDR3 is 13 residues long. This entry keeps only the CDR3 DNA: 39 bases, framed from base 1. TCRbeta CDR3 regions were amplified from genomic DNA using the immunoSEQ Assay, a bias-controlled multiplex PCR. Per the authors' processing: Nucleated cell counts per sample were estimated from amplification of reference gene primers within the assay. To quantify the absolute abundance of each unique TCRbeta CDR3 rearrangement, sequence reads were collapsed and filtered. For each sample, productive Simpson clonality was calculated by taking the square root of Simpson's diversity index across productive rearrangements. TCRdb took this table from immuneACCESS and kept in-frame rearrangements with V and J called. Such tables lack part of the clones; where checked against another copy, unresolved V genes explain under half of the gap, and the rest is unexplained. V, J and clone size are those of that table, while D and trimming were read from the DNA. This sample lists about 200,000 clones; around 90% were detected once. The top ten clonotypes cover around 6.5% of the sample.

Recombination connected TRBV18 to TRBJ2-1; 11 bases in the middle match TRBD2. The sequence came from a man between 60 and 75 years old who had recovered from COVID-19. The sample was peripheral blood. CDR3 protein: CASSLLAGVEQFF. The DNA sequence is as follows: TGTGCCAGCTCGCTACTAGCGGGGGTTGAGCAGTTCTTC.